This T cell receptor (beta chain) was recovered during a study of CD8 T cell repertoires and HIV-1 epitope variants. Study-wide context: Tested: three Gag epitope families, Nef HW9 and YT9.

Concerning this clone: The antigen is undetermined.

Libraries were prepared by immunoSEQ multiplex PCR; TCRdb keeps only in-frame clonotypes and omits some of them. In the table there are roughly 5,900 clones, less than 75% of which are singletons. Germline V gene sequence: CDR1 SGHVS, CDR2 FNYEAQ. The CDR3 sequence is 17 residues long. Losses at the gene ends were 3 bases for V and 9 bases for J; bases not matched to a gene: 13. The TCR comes from a male donor with HIV. The sequenced material came from cultured CD8+ T cells derived from PBMCs. The rearrangement joins TRBV7-6 to TRBJ2-1; TRBD2 matches at 11 bases. The CDR3 coding sequence is TGTGCCAGCAGCTTCGCCGCGGGACTAGCGGTAGGAGGTGAGCAGTTCTTC. Protein sequence: CASSFAAGLAVGGEQFF. Full variable domain (remainder filled in from reference TRBV7-6 and TRBJ2-1): GAGVSQSPRYKVTKRGQDVALRCDPISGHVSLYWYRQALGQGPEFLTYFNYEAQQDKSGLPNDRFSAERPEGSISTLTIQRTEQRDSAMYRCASSFAAGLAVGGEQFFGPGTRLTVL.